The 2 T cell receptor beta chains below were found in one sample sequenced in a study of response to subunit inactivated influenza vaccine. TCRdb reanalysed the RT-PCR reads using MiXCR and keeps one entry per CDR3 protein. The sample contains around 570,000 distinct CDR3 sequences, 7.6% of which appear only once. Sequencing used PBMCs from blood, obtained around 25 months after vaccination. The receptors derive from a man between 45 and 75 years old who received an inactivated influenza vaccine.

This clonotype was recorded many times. CDR3: CASSPLGLRVPNEQFF. The CDR3 region has the DNA TGTGCCAGCAGTCCCCTCGGACTTAGGGTGCCCAATGAGCAGTTCTTC. This chain links TRBV12-3 or TRBV12-4 with TRBJ2-1; TRBD2 is a possible D gene (5 bases). This CDR3 is 16 amino acids long. The ends were cut back, 5 bases at V and 6 bases at J, with 20 bases in the middle.

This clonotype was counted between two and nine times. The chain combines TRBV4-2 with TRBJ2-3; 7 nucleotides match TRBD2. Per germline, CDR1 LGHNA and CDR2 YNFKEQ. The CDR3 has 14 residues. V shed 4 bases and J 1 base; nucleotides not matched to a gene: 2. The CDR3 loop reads CASSPGRGTDTQYF. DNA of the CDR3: TGTGCCAGCAGCCCAGGGAGGGGCACAGATACGCAGTATTTT.